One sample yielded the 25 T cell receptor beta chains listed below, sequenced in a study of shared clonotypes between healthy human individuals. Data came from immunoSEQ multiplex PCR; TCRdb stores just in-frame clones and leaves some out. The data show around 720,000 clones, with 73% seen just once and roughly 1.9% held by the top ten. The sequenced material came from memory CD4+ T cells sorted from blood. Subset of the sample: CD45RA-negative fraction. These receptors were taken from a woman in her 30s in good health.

The CDR3 bases are TGTGCCAGCAGTTTATGGTCAGGGGAGTACAGTCAGCCCCAGCATTTT. Protein: CASSLWSGEYSQPQHF. This chain uses TRBV28 with TRBJ1-5, with a weak D call TRBD1 (6 bases). The CDR3 consists of 16 residues. Germline V gives CDR1 MDHEN, CDR2 SYDVKM. Trimming shortened V by 0 bases and J by 6 bases, and 15 bases separated the two germline ends.

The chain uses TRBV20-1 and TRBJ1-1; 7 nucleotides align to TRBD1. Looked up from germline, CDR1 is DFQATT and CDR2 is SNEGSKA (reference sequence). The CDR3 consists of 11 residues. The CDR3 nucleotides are TGCAGGTCAGACAGGGTCTTTGAAGCTTTCTTT. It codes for CRSDRVFEAFF.

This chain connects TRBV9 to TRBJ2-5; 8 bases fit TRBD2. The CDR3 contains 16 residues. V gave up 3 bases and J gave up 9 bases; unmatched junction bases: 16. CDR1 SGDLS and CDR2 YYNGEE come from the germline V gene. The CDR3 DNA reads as TGTGCCAGCAGCGCGTATTTAGGACTAGCCTTCTTGTCCCAGTACTTC. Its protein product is CASSAYLGLAFLSQYF. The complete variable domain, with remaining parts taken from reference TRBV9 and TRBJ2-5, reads DSGVTQTPKHLITATGQRVTLRCSPRSGDLSVYWYQQSLDQGLQFLIQYYNGEERAKGNILERFSAQQFPDLHSELNLSSLELGDSALYFCASSAYLGLAFLSQYFGPGTRLLVL.

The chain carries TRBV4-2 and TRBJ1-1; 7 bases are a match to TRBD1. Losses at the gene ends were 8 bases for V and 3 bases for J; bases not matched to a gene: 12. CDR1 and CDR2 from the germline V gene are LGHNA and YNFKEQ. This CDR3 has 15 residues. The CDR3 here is CASSPQGEEDTEAFF. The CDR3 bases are TGTGCCAGCTCCCCTCAGGGGGAGGAGGACACTGAAGCTTTCTTT.

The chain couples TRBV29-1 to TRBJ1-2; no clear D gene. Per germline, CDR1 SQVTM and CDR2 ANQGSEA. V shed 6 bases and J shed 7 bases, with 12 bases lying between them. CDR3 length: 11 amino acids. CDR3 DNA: TGCAGCGTCGCCGAGGGAGGTGGCTACACCTTC. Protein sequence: CSVAEGGGYTF. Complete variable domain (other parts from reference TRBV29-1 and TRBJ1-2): SAVISQKPSRDICQRGTSLTIQCQVDSQVTMMFWYRQQPGQSLTLIATANQGSEATYESGFVIDKFPISRPNLTFSTLTVSNMSPEDSSIYLCSVAEGGGYTFGSGTRLTVV.

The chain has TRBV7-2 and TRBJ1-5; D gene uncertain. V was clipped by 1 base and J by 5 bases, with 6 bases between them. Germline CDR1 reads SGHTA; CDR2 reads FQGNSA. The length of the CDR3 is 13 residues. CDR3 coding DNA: TGTGCCAGCAGCTTAGACCCCGATCAGCCCCAGCATTTT. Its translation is CASSLDPDQPQHF. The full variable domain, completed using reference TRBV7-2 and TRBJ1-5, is GAGVSQSPSNKVTEKGKDVELRCDPISGHTALYWYRQSLGQGLEFLIYFQGNSAPDKSGLPSDRFSAERTGGSVSTLTIQRTQQEDSAVYLCASSLDPDQPQHFGDGTRLSIL.

Here the CDR3 reads CASSLGFQQETQYF. CDR3 coding DNA: TGTGCCAGCAGCTTAGGGTTTCAGCAAGAGACCCAGTACTTC. The gene calls are TRBV7-9 and TRBJ2-5; D remains ambiguous. The CDR3 runs 14 residues. V was trimmed by 1 base and J by 2 bases, leaving 8 bases between them. Germline CDR1 reads SEHNR; CDR2 reads FQNEAQ (reference sequence).

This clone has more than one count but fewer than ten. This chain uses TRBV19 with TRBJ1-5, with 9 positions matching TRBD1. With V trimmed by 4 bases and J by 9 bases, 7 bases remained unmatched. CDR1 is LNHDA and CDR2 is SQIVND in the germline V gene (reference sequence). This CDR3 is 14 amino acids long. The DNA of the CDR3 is TGTGCCAGTAGTACGGGACAGGGAGTGAGGCCCCAGCATTTT. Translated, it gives CASSTGQGVRPQHF. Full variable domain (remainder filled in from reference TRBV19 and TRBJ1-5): DGGITQSPKYLFRKEGQNVTLSCEQNLNHDAMYWYRQDPGQGLRLIYYSQIVNDFQKGDIAEGYSVSREKKESFPLTVTSAQKNPTAFYLCASSTGQGVRPQHFGDGTRLSIL.

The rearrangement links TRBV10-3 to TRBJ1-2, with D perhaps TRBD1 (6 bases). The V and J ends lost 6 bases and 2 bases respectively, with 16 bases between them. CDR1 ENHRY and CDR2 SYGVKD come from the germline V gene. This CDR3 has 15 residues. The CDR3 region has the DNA TGTGCCATCAGGAAAGCCGGGACAACCAACTATGGCTACACCTTC. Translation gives CAIRKAGTTNYGYTF.

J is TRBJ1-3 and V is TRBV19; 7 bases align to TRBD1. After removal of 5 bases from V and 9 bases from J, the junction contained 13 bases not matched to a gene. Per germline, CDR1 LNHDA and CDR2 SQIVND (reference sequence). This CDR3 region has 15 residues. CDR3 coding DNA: TGTGCCAGTAGTGCGGTCACAACAGGGGAGCGCACCATATATTTT. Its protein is CASSAVTTGERTIYF.

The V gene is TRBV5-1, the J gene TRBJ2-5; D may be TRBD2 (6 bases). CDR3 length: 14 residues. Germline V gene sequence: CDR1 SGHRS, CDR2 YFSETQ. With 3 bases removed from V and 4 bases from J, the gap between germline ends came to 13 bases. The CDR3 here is CASSSGLFLETQYF. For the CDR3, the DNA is TGCGCCAGCAGCTCTGGACTATTTCTAGAGACCCAGTACTTC.

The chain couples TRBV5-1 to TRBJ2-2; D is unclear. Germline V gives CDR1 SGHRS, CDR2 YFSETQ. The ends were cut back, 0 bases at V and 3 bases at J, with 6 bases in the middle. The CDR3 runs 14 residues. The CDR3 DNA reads TGCGCCAGCAGCTTGGGCAGATACACCGGGGAGCTGTTTTTT. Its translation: CASSLGRYTGELFF.

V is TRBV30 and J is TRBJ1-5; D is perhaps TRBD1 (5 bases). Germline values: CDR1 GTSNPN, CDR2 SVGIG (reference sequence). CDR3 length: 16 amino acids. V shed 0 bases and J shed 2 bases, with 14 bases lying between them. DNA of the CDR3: TGTGCCTGGAGTGTACAAGCAGGGTTGGGCAATCAGCCCCAGCATTTT. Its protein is CAWSVQAGLGNQPQHF.

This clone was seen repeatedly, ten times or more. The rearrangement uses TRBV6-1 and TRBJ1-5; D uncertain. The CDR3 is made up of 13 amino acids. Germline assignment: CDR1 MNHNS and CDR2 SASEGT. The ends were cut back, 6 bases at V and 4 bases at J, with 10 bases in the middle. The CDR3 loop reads CASSSLGNQPQHF. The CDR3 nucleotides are TGTGCCAGCAGCAGTCTCGGTAATCAGCCCCAGCATTTT.

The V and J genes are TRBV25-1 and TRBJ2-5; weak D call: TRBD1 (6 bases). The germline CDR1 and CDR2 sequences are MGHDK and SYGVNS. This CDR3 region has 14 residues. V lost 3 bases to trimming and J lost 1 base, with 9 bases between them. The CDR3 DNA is TGTGCCAGCAGTGATTCGACAGGCCAAGAGACCCAGTACTTC. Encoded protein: CASSDSTGQETQYF.

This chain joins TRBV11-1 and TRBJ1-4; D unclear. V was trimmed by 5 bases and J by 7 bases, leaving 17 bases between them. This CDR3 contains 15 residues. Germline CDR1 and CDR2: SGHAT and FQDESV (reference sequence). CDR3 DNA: TGTGCCAGCAGCGACGCCTCCAAACCTGGTGAAAAACTGTTTTTT. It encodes CASSDASKPGEKLFF.

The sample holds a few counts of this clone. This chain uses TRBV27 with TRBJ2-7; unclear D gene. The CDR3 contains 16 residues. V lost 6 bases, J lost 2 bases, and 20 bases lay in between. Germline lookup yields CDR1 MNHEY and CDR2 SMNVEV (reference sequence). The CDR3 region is CASSLRPPGLTYEQYF. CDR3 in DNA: TGTGCCAGCAGCCTAAGGCCCCCGGGCCTAACCTACGAGCAGTACTTC.

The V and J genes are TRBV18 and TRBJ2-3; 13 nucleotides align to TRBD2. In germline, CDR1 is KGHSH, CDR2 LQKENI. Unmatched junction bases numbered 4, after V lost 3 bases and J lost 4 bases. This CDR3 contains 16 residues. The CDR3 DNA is TGTGCCAGCTCACCGCCGGGACTAGCGGGACCAGATACGCAGTATTTT. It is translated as CASSPPGLAGPDTQYF.

CDR3 residues: CASTYLGTNEQFF. Here the CDR3 DNA reads TGTGCCAGTACGTATCTCGGGACCAATGAGCAGTTCTTC. This chain links TRBV19 with TRBJ2-1; D might be TRBD1 or TRBD2, each matching 5 bases. This CDR3 region has 13 residues. Germline V lookup: CDR1 LNHDA, CDR2 SQIVND (reference sequence). Between the trimmed V and J ends, which lost 7 bases and 6 bases, there was a span of 13 bases.

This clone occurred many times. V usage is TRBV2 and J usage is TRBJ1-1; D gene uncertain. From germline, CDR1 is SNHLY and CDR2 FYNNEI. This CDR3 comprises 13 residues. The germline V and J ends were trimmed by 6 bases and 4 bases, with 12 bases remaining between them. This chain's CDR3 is CASRVWRTTEAFF. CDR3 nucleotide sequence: TGTGCCAGCAGGGTTTGGCGTACCACTGAAGCTTTCTTT.

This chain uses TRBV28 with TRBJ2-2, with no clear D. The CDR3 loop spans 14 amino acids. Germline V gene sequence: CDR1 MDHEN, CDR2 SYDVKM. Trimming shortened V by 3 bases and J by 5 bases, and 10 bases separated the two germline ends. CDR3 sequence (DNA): TGTGCCAGCAGTTTTCTAAGTTTGACCGGGGAGCTGTTTTTT. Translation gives CASSFLSLTGELFF.

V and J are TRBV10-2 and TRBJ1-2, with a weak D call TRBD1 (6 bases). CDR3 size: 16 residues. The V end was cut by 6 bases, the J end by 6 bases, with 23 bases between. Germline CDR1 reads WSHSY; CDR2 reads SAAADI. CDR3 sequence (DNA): TGCGCCAGCAGCCCAAAAGGGGTACAGGGACATAATGGCTACACCTTC. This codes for CASSPKGVQGHNGYTF.

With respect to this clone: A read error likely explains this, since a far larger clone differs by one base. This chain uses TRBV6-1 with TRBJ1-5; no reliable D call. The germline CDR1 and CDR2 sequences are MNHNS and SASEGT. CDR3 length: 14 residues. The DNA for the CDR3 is TGTGCCAGCAGCCCCGAGTATAGCAATCGGCCCCAGCATTTT. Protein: CASSPEYSNRPQHF.

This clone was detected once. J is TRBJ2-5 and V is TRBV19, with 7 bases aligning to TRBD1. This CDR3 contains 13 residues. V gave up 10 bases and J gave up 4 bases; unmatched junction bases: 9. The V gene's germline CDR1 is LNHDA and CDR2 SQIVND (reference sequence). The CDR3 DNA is TGTGCCACCACAGAGGGGGCTGCAGAGACCCAGTACTTC. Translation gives CATTEGAAETQYF.

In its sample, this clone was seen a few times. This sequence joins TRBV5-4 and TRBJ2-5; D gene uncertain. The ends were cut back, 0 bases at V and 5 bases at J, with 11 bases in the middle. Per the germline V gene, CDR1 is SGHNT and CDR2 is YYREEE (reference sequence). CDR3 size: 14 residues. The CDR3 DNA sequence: TGTGCCAGCAGCTTGGTCTCGCATCTCGAGACCCAGTACTTC. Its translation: CASSLVSHLETQYF. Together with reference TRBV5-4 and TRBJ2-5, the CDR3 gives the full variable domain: ETGVTQSPTHLIKTRGQQVTLRCSSQSGHNTVSWYQQALGQGPQFIFQYYREEENGRGNFPPRFSGLQFPNYSSELNVNALELDDSALYLCASSLVSHLETQYFGPGTRLLVL.